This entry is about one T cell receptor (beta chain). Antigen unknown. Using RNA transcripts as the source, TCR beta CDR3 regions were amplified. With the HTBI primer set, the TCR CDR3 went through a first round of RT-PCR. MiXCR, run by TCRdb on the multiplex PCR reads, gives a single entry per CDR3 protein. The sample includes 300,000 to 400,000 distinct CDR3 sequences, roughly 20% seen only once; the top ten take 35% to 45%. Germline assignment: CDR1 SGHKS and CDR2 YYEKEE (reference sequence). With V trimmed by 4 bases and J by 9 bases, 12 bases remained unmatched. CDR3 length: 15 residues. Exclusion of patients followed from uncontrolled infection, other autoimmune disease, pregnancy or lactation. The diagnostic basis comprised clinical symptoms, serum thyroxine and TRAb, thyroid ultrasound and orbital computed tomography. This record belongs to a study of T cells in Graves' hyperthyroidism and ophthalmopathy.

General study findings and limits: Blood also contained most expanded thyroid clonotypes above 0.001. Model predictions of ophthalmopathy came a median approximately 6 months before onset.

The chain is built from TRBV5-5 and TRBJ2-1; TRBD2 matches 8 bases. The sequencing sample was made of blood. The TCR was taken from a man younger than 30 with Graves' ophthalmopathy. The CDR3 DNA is TGTGCCAGCAGCACTACCGGGACTAGTATCGGTGAGCAGTTCTTC. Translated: CASSTTGTSIGEQFF.